This T cell receptor (beta chain) was retrieved from a study of T cell repertoires in cytomegalovirus infection. Study-level background: Public signatures in TCR beta pointed to CMV infection and matching HLA type. Whole-study findings and limits: Dominating the ex vivo response were HLA-C-restricted CMV-specific TCR beta clonotypes.

TCRdb used MiXCR to reprocess the reads, holding one entry per CDR3 protein. The sample lists some 300,000 distinct CDR3 sequences, about 9.2% occurring once. Remarks on this clonotype: Its specificity is not known.

The specimen was PBMCs. This TCR was sampled from a human donor in good health (CMV status not recorded). Some clones in this sample may be carry-over from other donors' samples.

CDR3 in DNA: TGTGCCAGCAGCTCAACAGGGGGCGGTTACACTGAAGCTTTCTTT. Its translation: CASSSTGGGYTEAFF. The chain carries TRBV5-5 and TRBJ1-1; TRBD1 agrees at 9 bases. Germline CDR1 SGHKS, CDR2 YYEKEE (reference sequence). The CDR3 has 15 amino acids. V lost 3 bases, J lost 3 bases, and 6 bases stayed unmatched.